The rows below give T cell receptor beta chains drawn from one sample of a study of OX40 agonist ivuxolimab in advanced cancers. Assay used: immunoSEQ multiplex PCR; TCRdb lists only in-frame clones, some missing. Of approximately 31,000 clones detected, 70% to 90% appear once; the ten largest clones hold around 54%. This specimen was CD4+ or CD8+ T cells sorted from blood, taken in a trial of the OX40 agonist ivuxolimab. Source of these receptors: an adult with an advanced solid tumor such as melanoma, head and neck, liver or kidney cancer. CDR3s include the opening cysteine and the closing phenylalanine or tryptophan.

V gene	CDR3 protein
TRBV2	CARAGENTGELFF
TRBV14	CASSQLGGQETQYF
TRBV27	CASSESRGLKYEQYF
TRBV7-2	CASSPGGVEQYF
TRBV6-5	CASRELIRDTQYF
TRBV27	CASSPITGDYGYTF
TRBV7-9	CASSPGGYEQYF
TRBV2	CASSEEGFTDTQYF
TRBV28	CASSPGTGPGYTF
TRBV11-2	CASSLVEGLSSYNEQFF
TRBV5-6	CASSLLATYNEQFF
TRBV7-9	CASSLVGDHSYGYTF
TRBV11-2	CASTPAEGGEQYF
TRBV7-8	CASSLGGLQEKLFF
TRBV28	CASSLWGRGGQNTEAFF
TRBV14	CASSQGGWRPGELFF
TRBV11-2	CASSHLYYSYEQYF
TRBV5-1	CASSLADISYEQYF
TRBV9	CASSVDGGRGQPQHF
TRBV2	CASSKMGTGFPGGYTF
TRBV6-5	CASSYSSGGTEAFF
TRBV6-5	CASRTGERETQYF
TRBV6-1	CASRVIVGLETQYF
TRBV6-5	CAGTLDGNTQYF
TRBV4-3	CASSNYRGGLDTQYF
TRBV7-2	CASSHPGLNNEQFF
TRBV27	CASRGQGRVGTEAFF
TRBV6-5	CASSAQGPYNEQFF
TRBV28	CASSSPDTQYF
TRBV5-6	CASSLDLNNSPLHF
TRBV11-3	CASSLGWWKELATFYEQYF
TRBV4-1	CASSQGPWLQGEETQYF
TRBV7-7	CASTPVDTGELFF
TRBV4-1	CASSQESDRGYEQYF
TRBV7-9	CASSTDRNNEQFF
TRBV4-2	CASSRGPGQGPDTQYF
TRBV4-1	CASSQLPPAKSGYTF
TRBV30	CAWSGDRDQETQYF
TRBV19	CASSIGSGGLNTGELFF